The rows below give T cell receptor beta chains drawn from one sample of a study of cytomegalovirus exposure and HLA in healthy donors. Clones were read by immunoSEQ multiplex PCR, and TCRdb kept only the in-frame ones, dropping some. Altogether 150,000 to 200,000 clones are present, approximately 86% being singletons, with the ten largest covering around 7.2%. The specimen sequenced was PBMCs. These receptors originate from a man under 40 in good health and CMV-seropositive. The CDR3 runs from the conserved cysteine through the conserved F or W. D genes are given only for firm matches. Size tells how often a clone was seen (once, few, many) or the class of an expanded clone, and some rows leave it out.

j_call,d_call,clone_size,v_call,cdr3_aa,cdr3_nt
TRBJ2-7,NA,NA,TRBV13,CASGPSHEQYF,TGTGCCAGCGGTCCTAGCCACGAGCAGTACTTC
TRBJ2-7,NA,NA,TRBV29-1,CSVDGTYEQYF,TGCAGCGTCGACGGGACCTACGAGCAGTACTTC
TRBJ1-4,TRBD1,NA,TRBV29-1,CSVTGGTGGSNEKLFF,TGCAGCGTTACGGGGGGAACAGGGGGCAGTAATGAAAAACTGTTTTTT
TRBJ2-4,NA,NA,TRBV4-1,CASSPNRLAKNIQYF,TGCGCCAGCAGCCCCAATAGATTAGCCAAAAACATTCAGTACTTC
TRBJ2-1,NA,NA,TRBV12-5,CASGLWGGPNNEQFF,TGTGCTAGTGGTTTGTGGGGGGGCCCTAACAATGAGCAGTTCTTC
TRBJ1-1,TRBD1,NA,TRBV7-2,CASSSAGGAITEAFF,TGTGCCAGCAGCTCTGCAGGGGGCGCGATCACTGAAGCTTTCTTT
TRBJ2-3,NA,once,TRBV5-5,CASRGLVIDTQYF,TGTGCCAGCAGAGGGCTAGTGATAGATACGCAGTATTTT
TRBJ1-1,TRBD1,NA,TRBV4-3,CASSHWGQGAGRAFF,TGCGCCAGCAGCCACTGGGGACAGGGGGCTGGAAGGGCTTTCTTT
TRBJ2-1,NA,NA,TRBV6-5,CASSLELNNEQFF,TGTGCCAGCAGTTTAGAGCTCAACAATGAGCAGTTCTTC
TRBJ1-5,TRBD1,NA,TRBV19,CASSMGQGWPLSNQPQHF,TGTGCCAGTAGTATGGGACAGGGTTGGCCTTTGAGCAATCAGCCCCAGCATTTT
TRBJ2-3,TRBD2,NA,TRBV13,CASSERTSGRSDTQYF,TGTGCCAGCAGCGAACGGACTAGCGGGAGGTCAGATACGCAGTATTTT
TRBJ1-2,TRBD1,NA,TRBV11-2,CASSSGQRNSYYGYTF,TGTGCCAGCAGCTCGGGACAGAGAAATAGCTACTATGGCTACACCTTC
TRBJ1-2,TRBD1,NA,TRBV18,CASSPGDRGIYGYTF,TGTGCCAGCTCACCGGGGGACAGGGGTATCTATGGCTACACCTTC
TRBJ1-2,TRBD1,once,TRBV27,CASSYRGTGGYGYTF,TGTGCCAGCAGCTACCGCGGGACAGGGGGATATGGCTACACCTTC
TRBJ1-1,NA,NA,TRBV12-5,CASGLDSMNTEAFF,TGTGCTAGTGGTTTGGACAGCATGAACACTGAAGCTTTCTTT
TRBJ2-1,TRBD2,NA,TRBV2,CASSASASGRVNEQFF,TGTGCCAGCAGTGCTTCGGCTAGCGGGAGGGTTAATGAGCAGTTCTTC
TRBJ2-7,NA,NA,TRBV11-2,CASSSLSSGSLREQYF,TGTGCCAGCAGCTCCCTCTCTAGTGGGAGTCTTCGGGAGCAGTACTTC
TRBJ1-1,NA,few,TRBV2,CASSEWTANTEAFF,TGTGCCAGCAGTGAATGGACAGCGAACACTGAAGCTTTCTTT